Listed below are T cell receptor beta chains from one sample, sequenced in a study of stem cell transplantation in POMP-related autoinflammatory disease. Profiling relied on immunoSEQ multiplex PCR, and the TCRdb table lists in-frame clones only, not all of them. The table includes some 4,900 clones, about 92% detected once. The sequencing used CD8+ T cells from PBMCs, collected after stem cell transplantation. These receptors were obtained from a human patient with POMP-related autoinflammation and immune dysregulation (PRAID). Some T cells may be graft donor cells. The CDR3 runs from the conserved cysteine through the conserved F or W. A D gene is named only where the DNA matches it firmly. A row's size may be missing; if present it is once, few, many or a size class.

>TRBD2|TRBV7-9|TRBJ2-1|.
TGTGCCAGCAGCTCGCTTCTAGCGGCAAATGAGCAGTTCTTC
CASSSLLAANEQFF
>.|TRBV6-5|TRBJ2-7|.
TGTGCCAGCAGCCTGGAGCCCTTCAGCGCCTACGAGCAGTACTTC
CASSLEPFSAYEQYF
>.|TRBV5-8|TRBJ2-1|.
TGTGCCAGCAGCACAGCGAGCTCCTACAATGAGCAGTTCTTC
CASSTASSYNEQFF
>TRBD2|TRBV9|TRBJ2-5|.
TGTGCCAGCAGCCGGACGACTAGCGAGACCCAGTACTTC
CASSRTTSETQYF
>.|TRBV7-9|TRBJ2-1|.
TGTGCCAGCAGCTTAGAGGGTGAGCAGTTCTTC
CASSLEGEQFF
>TRBD2|TRBV15|TRBJ2-1|once
TGTGCCACCAGCAGATGGGGGACTAATGATGAGCAGTTCTTC
CATSRWGTNDEQFF
>TRBD2|TRBV3-1/TRBV3-2|TRBJ2-7|.
TGTGCCAGCAGCCAAGGGGTCTCGACTAGCGGGAGCTACGAGCAGTACTTC
CASSQGVSTSGSYEQYF
>TRBD1|TRBV11-2|TRBJ1-2|once
TGTGCCAGCAGCACCACAGGGGGCAGGGATGGCTACACCTTC
CASSTTGGRDGYTF
>TRBD2|TRBV28|TRBJ2-2|.
TGTGCCAGCAGTTTTGGAGCGGGAGGGTCCGGGGAGCTGTTTTTT
CASSFGAGGSGELFF
>TRBD2|TRBV24-1|TRBJ2-1|.
TGTGCCACCGGCCCGGGACTAGTTTCCAATGAGCAGTTCTTC
CATGPGLVSNEQFF
>TRBD1|TRBV6-6|TRBJ2-6|.
TGTGCCAGCAGTCAGGACAGGGGACTCCACTCTGGGGCCAACGTCCTGACTTTC
CASSQDRGLHSGANVLTF
>TRBD1|TRBV11-2|TRBJ1-2|.
TGTGCCAGCAGCTCGAGGGACAGGTCCTCGCCGGGCTACACCTTC
CASSSRDRSSPGYTF
>.|TRBV4-1|TRBJ2-7|.
TGCGCCAGCAGCCAAGGGGACATGACAACCTACGAGCAGTACTTC
CASSQGDMTTYEQYF
>TRBD2|TRBV5-6|TRBJ2-2|.
TGTGCCAGCAGCTTGGCCACTGGGAGAGCGGGGGACACCGGGGAGCTGTTTTTT
CASSLATGRAGDTGELFF
>.|TRBV5-6|TRBJ2-7|.
TGTGCCAGCAGCTTGGCCCTCAATCTCCGCGAGCAGTACTTC
CASSLALNLREQYF
>TRBD2|TRBV7-9|TRBJ2-1|.
TGTGCCAGCAGCGACCGGGATAGCGGGAACTACAATGAGCAGTTCTTC
CASSDRDSGNYNEQFF
>TRBD2|TRBV9|TRBJ2-7|.
TGTGCCAGCAGCGCTAGCGGGAGGGATTACGAGCAGTACTTC
CASSASGRDYEQYF
>.|TRBV6-5|TRBJ1-2|.
TGTGCCAGCAGTTATTTGACGCAGGGAAGAGAATATGGCTACACCTTC
CASSYLTQGREYGYTF
>.|TRBV19|TRBJ2-7|.
TGTGCCAGTAGTATCTGGGGGAGCTCCTACGAGCAGTACTTC
CASSIWGSSYEQYF
>.|TRBV28|TRBJ2-7|.
TGTGCCAGCAGTTCCCGCAGGGAGAGCTCCTACGAGCAGTACTTC
CASSSRRESSYEQYF